These T cell receptor beta chains were read from a single sample in a study of blood T cell repertoires in COVID-19. TCRdb keeps only in-frame clones here, not all; method: immunoSEQ multiplex PCR. The table shows 120,000 to 150,000 clones, with about 80% occurring only once. Material for sequencing was peripheral blood. These receptors came from a human donor in a cohort sampled during active COVID-19. Each CDR3 is given with its conserved first and last residue. A D gene is named only where the DNA matches it firmly. The size field is filled for only some rows; it gives once, few, many or a size class.

.	.	TRBV29-1	TRBJ1-1	TGCAGCGTTGAACCCAGGGCGAACACTGAAGCTTTCTTT	CSVEPRANTEAFF
TRBD1	.	TRBV10-3	TRBJ1-5	TGTGCCATCAGTGAAACAGGGGATCAGCCCCAGCATTTT	CAISETGDQPQHF
TRBD1	.	TRBV2	TRBJ1-2	TGTGCCAGCAGTGTAAGACAGGGAGGCCATGGCTACACCTTC	CASSVRQGGHGYTF
TRBD2	.	TRBV6-4	TRBJ2-3	TGTGCCAGCAGTGACGAGCTAGCGGGGGTTGATACGCAGTATTTT	CASSDELAGVDTQYF
TRBD1	.	TRBV4-1	TRBJ1-6	TGCGCCAGCAGCCAGGGACAGGCCCTCTCCTATAATTCACCCCTCCACTTT	CASSQGQALSYNSPLHF
.	few	TRBV7-3	TRBJ1-6	TGTGCCAGCAGCTTAGGACAGAGTTCACCCCTCCACTTT	CASSLGQSSPLHF
TRBD1	.	TRBV7-2	TRBJ2-7	TGTGCCAGCAGCCCTTGGACAGGGGCCTACGAGCAGTACTTC	CASSPWTGAYEQYF
.	.	TRBV13	TRBJ1-6	TGTGCCAGCAGCTTAGGAGGGGTTGCGGGATCACCCCTCCACTTT	CASSLGGVAGSPLHF
.	few	TRBV7-2	TRBJ1-2	TGTGCCAGCAGCTTATCGGGTTCTAACTATGGCTACACCTTC	CASSLSGSNYGYTF
TRBD1	.	TRBV4-1	TRBJ1-1	TGCGCCAGCAGCCAATCTACAGGGGGCGGAGGTGTGAACACTGAAGCTTTCTTT	CASSQSTGGGGVNTEAFF
.	.	TRBV5-4	TRBJ1-4	TGTGCCAGCAGCATCGACCCGATCGGGACTAATGAAAAACTGTTTTTT	CASSIDPIGTNEKLFF
TRBD2	.	TRBV7-2	TRBJ2-7	TGTGCCAGCAGCTACGGGACTAGCGGGGGATACCTCTCCTACGAGCAGTACTTC	CASSYGTSGGYLSYEQYF
TRBD1	.	TRBV5-1	TRBJ2-7	TGCGCCAGCAGCCTAGTCCCGGGACAGGGTTTGTACTTC	CASSLVPGQGLYF
.	.	TRBV19	TRBJ2-1	TGTGCCAGTAGTAACGGGTACAATGAGCAGTTCTTC	CASSNGYNEQFF
.	.	TRBV14	TRBJ2-2	TGTGCCAGCAGCCAAGTGCGGGCCGGGGAGCTGTTTTTT	CASSQVRAGELFF
TRBD1	.	TRBV9	TRBJ1-4	TGTGCCAGCAGCGGGACAGGAGCCAATGAAAAACTGTTTTTT	CASSGTGANEKLFF
TRBD1	once	TRBV25-1	TRBJ1-4	TGTGCCAGCAGGGGGGACAGGGGAGATGAAAAACTGTTTTTT	CASRGDRGDEKLFF
.	.	TRBV11-2	TRBJ2-7	TGTGCCTCTGGCAGTTACTACGAGCAGTACTTC	CASGSYYEQYF
TRBD1	.	TRBV29-1	TRBJ2-4	TGCAGCGTTCCGGGACAGGGAGTAAACATTCAGTACTTC	CSVPGQGVNIQYF
TRBD2	.	TRBV6-4	TRBJ2-3	TGTGCCAGCAGACTAGCGGGGAACACAGATACGCAGTATTTT	CASRLAGNTDTQYF
.	.	TRBV28	TRBJ2-3	TGTGCCAGCAGTTTCTTAAGCGGCACAGATACGCAGTATTTT	CASSFLSGTDTQYF
TRBD2	.	TRBV27	TRBJ2-7	TGTGCCAGCAGTGCACTAGCGGGGGGCGGGTCGGGCGAGCAGTACTTC	CASSALAGGGSGEQYF
.	.	TRBV13	TRBJ2-7	TGTGCCAGCAGCTTCCGGGACACCAGGGACGAGCAGTACTTC	CASSFRDTRDEQYF
.	.	TRBV10-3	TRBJ1-4	TGTGCCATCAGTGAGTCGTCCAGGGAGGCTAATGAAAAACTGTTTTTT	CAISESSREANEKLFF
.	once	TRBV5-1	TRBJ1-2	TGCGCCAGCAGCCCGGAGACAGCCTTTAACTATGGCTACACCTTC	CASSPETAFNYGYTF
.	.	TRBV19	TRBJ2-7	TGTGCCAGTAGTCCAGGACTGCGTTACGAGCAGTACTTC	CASSPGLRYEQYF
TRBD1	.	TRBV5-1	TRBJ1-2	TGCGCCAGCAGCTTGGAAAGGGGGCGGACTGGCTACACCTTC	CASSLERGRTGYTF
TRBD1	.	TRBV11-2	TRBJ1-1	TGTGCCAGCAGCGGGGGGACAGGGGGCACTGAAGCTTTCTTT	CASSGGTGGTEAFF
TRBD2	.	TRBV29-1	TRBJ2-1	TGCAGCGTTCTGGGACTAGCGGGGGGTTACAATGAGCAGTTCTTC	CSVLGLAGGYNEQFF
.	once	TRBV19	TRBJ1-1	TGTGCCAGTAGTATCAACGGAGATGGGACTGAAGCTTTCTTT	CASSINGDGTEAFF
.	.	TRBV7-7	TRBJ2-3	TGTGCTAGCAGCAGTAGCCGGACTTCAGATACGCAGTATTTT	CASSSSRTSDTQYF
.	.	TRBV10-2	TRBJ2-7	TGCGCCATCAGGCAGGGGGGTCCCTACGAGCAGTACTTC	CAIRQGGPYEQYF
.	.	TRBV9	TRBJ2-7	TGTGCCAGCAGCTCCCTCCGGGACACAAAAGTGAGAGAGCAGTACTTC	CASSSLRDTKVREQYF
TRBD1	.	TRBV2	TRBJ1-2	TGTGCCAGCGTCCGACAGGGGGGTAGCGGCTACACCTTC	CASVRQGGSGYTF
TRBD1	.	TRBV5-4	TRBJ1-2	TGTGCCAGCAGGCGGGCCGGGACAGGGGACAAATACACCTTC	CASRRAGTGDKYTF
TRBD2	.	TRBV7-6	TRBJ2-1	TGTGCCAGCAGCTTTTGGACTAGCGGGTCAAGCTCCTACAATGAGCAGTTCTTC	CASSFWTSGSSSYNEQFF
TRBD1	.	TRBV19	TRBJ1-2	TGTGCCAGTAGGCTGGACAGGGGGCAAAGAGAGGGCTACACCTTC	CASRLDRGQREGYTF
.	.	TRBV4-1	TRBJ2-5	TGCGCCAGCAGCCAAGATCAGGGAACGGTCCAAGAGACCCAGTACTTC	CASSQDQGTVQETQYF
.	.	TRBV11-2	TRBJ2-7	TGTGCCAGCAGAAGATGGGGGCAGGGAAGCGAGCAGTACTTC	CASRRWGQGSEQYF
TRBD1	.	TRBV7-2	TRBJ1-1	TGTGCCAGCAGCCCTGGACAGGCCAACACTGAAGCTTTCTTT	CASSPGQANTEAFF
TRBD1	.	TRBV5-8	TRBJ1-6	TGTGCCAGCTCTACAGGGGGGTATAATTCACCCCTCCACTTT	CASSTGGYNSPLHF
.	few	TRBV5-1	TRBJ1-6	TGCGCCAGCAGCTCGTCCCTCCACTTT	CASSSSLHF
TRBD1	once	TRBV28	TRBJ2-7	TGTGCCAGCAGCATCGACAGGGGCCACGAGCAGTACTTC	CASSIDRGHEQYF
TRBD2	.	TRBV14	TRBJ2-1	TGTGCCAGCAGCCAAGATCGAGGACTAGCGGGGTTCAATGAGCAGTTCTTC	CASSQDRGLAGFNEQFF
TRBD2	.	TRBV5-4	TRBJ2-7	TGTGCTTTCCTTCTAGCGGGGGGCAACTACGAGCAGTACTTC	CAFLLAGGNYEQYF
TRBD1	.	TRBV19	TRBJ1-2	TGTGCCAGTAGTCCATCCGGGACAGGGTTCGGGGGCTACACCTTC	CASSPSGTGFGGYTF
.	.	TRBV2	TRBJ1-2	TGTGCCAGTACCCGGGAAGAAACTTCTGGAGGCTACACCTTC	CASTREETSGGYTF
TRBD1	.	TRBV12-3/TRBV12-4	TRBJ1-2	TGTGCCAGCAGTTTAAACAGGGGAGGCTACACCTTC	CASSLNRGGYTF
.	.	TRBV6-6	TRBJ1-2	TGTGCCAGCAGCCCGGGACACCCCTATGGCTACACCTTC	CASSPGHPYGYTF
.	.	TRBV11-3	TRBJ2-1	TGTGCCAGCAGCTTAGGTCGGGGAAGCAATGAGCAGTTCTTC	CASSLGRGSNEQFF
.	.	TRBV15	TRBJ1-1	TGTGCCACCAGCGTCGCCCGGCAGGGCACTGAAGCTTTCTTT	CATSVARQGTEAFF
.	.	TRBV28	TRBJ1-2	TGTGCCAGCAGCGACCCTCTAGACTATGGCTACACCTTC	CASSDPLDYGYTF
.	.	TRBV3-1/TRBV3-2	TRBJ1-2	TGTGCCAGCAGCCAAGACCTCGGGAGCTATGGCTACACCTTC	CASSQDLGSYGYTF
.	.	TRBV7-8	TRBJ1-5	TGTGCCAGCAGCTTGAACCCCCGTCAGGCCGGCAATCAGCCCCAGCATTTT	CASSLNPRQAGNQPQHF
.	few	TRBV27	TRBJ1-6	TGTGCCAGCAGTTTAGGGGCGCAGACTCCCCGCCACTTT	CASSLGAQTPRHF